This T cell receptor beta chain was captured by sequencing in a study of blood T cell repertoires in COVID-19. The CDR3 loop spans 14 amino acids. V shed 3 bases and J 7 bases; nucleotides not matched to a gene: 6. Germline lookup yields CDR1 KGHSH and CDR2 LQKENI. Repertoires were generated with immunoSEQ multiplex PCR, while TCRdb's copy carries only in-frame clones and drops some. Here the sample spans 90,000 or so clones, 75% to 90% being singletons. The V gene is TRBV18, the J gene TRBJ2-1; TRBD2 aligns across 7 bases. Sequences were obtained from peripheral blood. The receptor was isolated from a woman of 80 years or more with active COVID-19. In nucleotides, the CDR3 is TGTGCCAGCTCACCCCGTGCGGGAGAAAATGAGCAGTTCTTC. Its translation: CASSPRAGENEQFF.